The rows below give T cell receptor beta chains drawn from one sample of a study of beta chain features in type 1 diabetes. The repertoire was sequenced with immunoSEQ multiplex PCR; TCRdb's copy has only in-frame clones and lacks some. The sample lists around 280,000 clones; 15% were seen once. Sequencing used naive CD4+ T cells from blood. The receptors derive from a man aged 18 to 29 with type 1 diabetes. The CDR3 runs from the conserved cysteine through the conserved F or W. D genes are given only for firm matches. Rows give clone size only sometimes, using once, few, many, or a class for an expanded clone.

TRBV25-1	TRBD2	TRBJ2-5	-	CASSAWRGVGKETQYF	TGTGCCAGCAGTGCCTGGCGGGGGGTAGGTAAGGAGACCCAGTACTTC
TRBV11-2	-	TRBJ1-2	-	CASSLGSRGNFYGYTF	TGTGCCAGCAGCTTAGGCTCAAGGGGAAACTTCTATGGCTACACCTTC
TRBV9	TRBD2	TRBJ2-1	-	CASSERGDLTTHLRGQFF	TGTGCCAGCAGCGAACGGGGGGACCTAACCACCCACCTACGGGGGCAGTTCTTC
TRBV7-2	TRBD1	TRBJ2-1	few	CASLSRGPHNEQFF	TGTGCCAGCCTCAGCAGGGGGCCCCACAATGAGCAGTTCTTC
TRBV7-9	-	TRBJ2-7	few	CASSLTTGREYEQYF	TGTGCCAGCAGCTTAACGACAGGGCGGGAATACGAGCAGTACTTC
TRBV30	TRBD2	TRBJ2-1	-	CAWSTITSTSGRYNEQFF	TGTGCCTGGAGTACTATAACCTCGACTAGCGGGAGATACAATGAGCAGTTCTTC
TRBV9	TRBD2	TRBJ2-1	few	CASSVHSGSSYNEQFF	TGTGCCAGCAGCGTACATAGCGGGAGCTCCTACAATGAGCAGTTCTTC
TRBV7-2	TRBD2	TRBJ2-5	few	CASSKPGLGPQETQYF	TGTGCCAGCAGCAAACCGGGACTAGGCCCCCAAGAGACCCAGTACTTC
TRBV5-1	-	TRBJ2-2	-	CASSGTNRGSETGELFF	TGCGCCAGCAGTGGAACGAATCGGGGGAGTGAGACCGGGGAGCTGTTTTTT
TRBV5-1	-	TRBJ2-5	few	CASSSSGYQETQYF	TGCGCCAGCAGTTCTTCAGGGTACCAAGAGACCCAGTACTTC
TRBV7-2	-	TRBJ1-2	-	CASSHRGYADYGYTF	TGTGCCAGCAGCCACCGGGGATATGCTGACTATGGCTACACCTTC
TRBV6-6	-	TRBJ2-7	-	CASSDPGLTLQYF	TGTGCCAGCAGTGACCCTGGACTCACCTTGCAGTACTTC
TRBV9	-	TRBJ2-7	few	CASSVEGTEYEQQYF	TGTGCCAGCAGCGTAGAGGGGACTGAGTACGAGCAGCAGTACTTC
TRBV29-1	TRBD1	TRBJ1-2	few	CSAGQGPYGYTF	TGCAGCGCGGGACAGGGGCCCTATGGCTACACCTTC
TRBV4-3	TRBD2	TRBJ2-5	-	CASSQDPVVRRGSYETQYF	TGCGCCAGCAGCCAAGATCCGGTCGTCCGGCGGGGGAGTTACGAGACCCAGTACTTC
TRBV27	-	TRBJ2-5	few	CASSFQGEETQYF	TGTGCCAGCAGTTTCCAGGGCGAAGAGACCCAGTACTTC
TRBV7-9	TRBD2	TRBJ2-2	few	CASSPRTSADTGELFF	TGTGCCAGCAGCCCCCGGACTAGCGCGGACACCGGGGAGCTGTTTTTT
TRBV7-2	-	TRBJ2-3	-	CASSLSPFGTQYF	TGTGCCAGCAGCTTGAGTCCTTTTGGTACGCAGTATTTT
TRBV7-6	TRBD2	TRBJ2-3	-	CASSSLAGGTSGRREDTQYF	TGTGCCAGCAGCTCTCTAGCGGGCGGGACTAGCGGGAGGCGGGAAGATACGCAGTATTTT
TRBV5-6	TRBD1	TRBJ1-5	few	CASSLGDRDNQPQHF	TGTGCCAGCAGCTTGGGGGACAGGGACAATCAGCCCCAGCATTTT
TRBV5-1	TRBD1	TRBJ1-5	few	CASRQGYGSNQPQHF	TGCGCCAGTAGACAGGGGTATGGTAGCAATCAGCCCCAGCATTTT
TRBV11-2	-	TRBJ1-1	-	CASSYRENTEAFF	TGTGCCAGCAGCTACCGGGAGAACACTGAAGCTTTCTTT
TRBV30	-	TRBJ1-5	few	CAWSTAVLNQPQHF	TGTGCCTGGAGTACAGCCGTTCTTAATCAGCCCCAGCATTTT
TRBV4-2	-	TRBJ1-4	few	CASSLLGEKLFF	TGTGCCAGCAGCCTCCTCGGGGAAAAACTGTTTTTT
TRBV10-3	TRBD1	TRBJ1-6	-	CAISESNRGAGNSPLHF	TGTGCCATCAGTGAGTCGAACAGGGGCGCGGGTAATTCACCCCTCCACTTT
TRBV9	-	TRBJ2-2	-	CASSVYARVTGELFF	TGTGCCAGCAGCGTATACGCCAGGGTCACCGGGGAGCTGTTTTTT
TRBV27	-	TRBJ1-3	-	CASSLASGNTIYF	TGTGCCAGCAGTCTGGCTTCTGGAAACACCATATATTTT
TRBV28	-	TRBJ2-5	-	CASSLGQAGGAQYF	TGTGCCAGCAGTCTGGGACAGGCTGGGGGGGCCCAGTACTTC
TRBV5-1	-	TRBJ2-3	-	CASSLISTDTQYF	TGCGCCAGCAGCTTGATCTCCACAGATACGCAGTATTTT
TRBV4-3	-	TRBJ1-5	few	CASSQEVWPGQPQHF	TGCGCCAGCAGCCAAGAGGTGTGGCCTGGTCAGCCCCAGCATTTT
TRBV5-1	-	TRBJ2-7	few	CASSSLRRGSYEQYF	TGCGCCAGCAGCTCCTTAAGAAGGGGCTCCTACGAGCAGTACTTC
TRBV7-9	-	TRBJ2-7	few	CASTAGGGANYEQYF	TGTGCCAGCACGGCCGGCGGCGGGGCAAACTACGAGCAGTACTTC
TRBV9	-	TRBJ2-2	few	CASSVARMLVGGELFF	TGTGCCAGCAGCGTAGCTCGCATGCTAGTGGGTGGGGAGCTGTTTTTT
TRBV30	TRBD2	TRBJ2-5	few	CAWSVVWTSGRAVETQYF	TGTGCCTGGAGTGTAGTCTGGACTAGCGGGAGGGCCGTGGAGACCCAGTACTTC
TRBV2	-	TRBJ1-4	-	CASRYRGIREKLFF	TGTGCCAGCAGATACCGGGGAATTAGGGAAAAACTGTTTTTT
TRBV29-1	-	TRBJ2-7	-	CSVHLGDEQYF	TGCAGCGTTCATTTAGGGGACGAGCAGTACTTC
TRBV7-2	-	TRBJ2-4	few	CASSFLSGVAKNIQYF	TGTGCCAGCAGCTTCCTCAGCGGAGTAGCCAAAAACATTCAGTACTTC
TRBV7-8	TRBD2	TRBJ2-7	-	CASAVQGGAGAPYEQYF	TGTGCCAGCGCTGTCCAAGGAGGAGCGGGGGCCCCCTACGAGCAGTACTTC
TRBV11-2	-	TRBJ1-2	few	CASSSGASYGYTF	TGTGCCAGCAGCTCAGGGGCGAGCTATGGCTACACCTTC
TRBV7-2	TRBD1	TRBJ1-3	-	CASSDRGENTIYF	TGTGCTAGCTCCGACAGGGGGGAAAACACCATATATTTT
TRBV7-9	TRBD1	TRBJ1-2	-	CASSLARDRDYGYTF	TGTGCCAGCAGCTTAGCCCGGGACAGGGACTATGGCTACACCTTC
TRBV30	-	TRBJ2-7	few	CAWSVGQGGEQYF	TGTGCCTGGAGTGTTGGGCAGGGTGGCGAGCAGTACTTC
TRBV19	TRBD1	TRBJ2-3	-	CASTRTGGGDTQYF	TGTGCCAGTACAAGGACAGGGGGCGGAGATACGCAGTATTTT
TRBV28	TRBD1	TRBJ2-7	-	CASSPGQGAGEQYF	TGTGCCAGCAGCCCGGGACAGGGGGCCGGCGAGCAGTACTTC
TRBV30	TRBD1	TRBJ1-4	few	CAWSVRQGTNEKLFF	TGTGCCTGGAGCGTCAGACAGGGGACTAATGAAAAACTGTTTTTT
TRBV6-6	TRBD2	TRBJ2-2	few	CASSVSGGSTGELFF	TGTGCCAGCAGTGTTAGTGGCGGGAGTACCGGGGAGCTGTTTTTT
TRBV30	TRBD1	TRBJ2-3	-	CAWGTGGLADTQYF	TGTGCCTGGGGGACAGGGGGTTTAGCAGATACGCAGTATTTT
TRBV2	TRBD2	TRBJ2-7	-	CASQRGSYEQYF	TGTGCCAGCCAGCGGGGCTCCTACGAGCAGTACTTC
TRBV19	-	TRBJ2-1	-	CASSGSSYNEQFF	TGTGCCAGTAGCGGGAGCTCCTACAATGAGCAGTTCTTC
TRBV4-1	-	TRBJ2-3	-	CASSLRRVNTDTQYF	TGCGCCAGCAGCCTGCGGCGGGTCAACACAGATACGCAGTATTTT
TRBV18	-	TRBJ1-1	-	CASSSYADRNTEAFF	TGTGCCAGCTCAAGCTACGCAGACAGGAACACTGAAGCTTTCTTT
TRBV9	TRBD2	TRBJ2-3	-	CASSTSGGGTDTQYF	TGTGCCAGCAGCACCAGCGGGGGGGGCACAGATACGCAGTATTTT
TRBV9	TRBD2	TRBJ2-1	few	CASSVSIAGARNEQFF	TGTGCCAGCAGCGTATCAATAGCGGGGGCGAGAAATGAGCAGTTCTTC
TRBV9	TRBD2	TRBJ2-3	-	CASSRAGGPSTDTQYF	TGTGCCAGCAGCCGGGCGGGGGGCCCTAGCACAGATACGCAGTATTTT
TRBV6-5	-	TRBJ1-2	few	CASSYGGAGGYTF	TGTGCCAGCAGTTACGGGGGCGCCGGGGGCTACACCTTC
TRBV5-1	-	TRBJ1-2	few	CASSAGQTGYTF	TGCGCCAGCAGCGCTGGACAGACGGGCTACACCTTC
TRBV28	TRBD1	TRBJ1-5	-	CASSIHRGDQPQHF	TGTGCCAGCAGTATCCACAGGGGGGATCAGCCCCAGCATTTT
TRBV6-5	TRBD2	TRBJ2-5	-	CASSRTSGGQETQYF	TGTGCCAGCAGCCGGACTAGCGGGGGACAAGAGACCCAGTACTTC
TRBV4-1	-	TRBJ2-7	-	CASSRSTSYEQYF	TGCGCCAGCAGTCGAAGCACCTCCTACGAGCAGTACTTC